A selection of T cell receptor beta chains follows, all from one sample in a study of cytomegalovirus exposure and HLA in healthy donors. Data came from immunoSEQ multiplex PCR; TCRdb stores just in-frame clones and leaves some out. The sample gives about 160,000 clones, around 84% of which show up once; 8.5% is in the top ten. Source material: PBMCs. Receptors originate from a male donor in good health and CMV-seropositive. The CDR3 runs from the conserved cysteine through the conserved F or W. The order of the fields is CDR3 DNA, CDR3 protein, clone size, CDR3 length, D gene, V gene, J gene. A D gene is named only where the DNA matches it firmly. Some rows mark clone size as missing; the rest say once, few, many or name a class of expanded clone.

DNA: TGTGCCAGCACCCTAGCTGGGACAGGGAACACTGAAGCTTTCTTT
CDR3: CASTLAGTGNTEAFF
size: NA
length: 15
D: TRBD1
V: TRBV7-2
J: TRBJ1-1

DNA: TGCAGTGCCGTTGACTCCAGAGATCGGTTTTTT
CDR3: CSAVDSRDRFF
size: NA
length: 11
D: NA
V: TRBV20-1
J: TRBJ2-2

DNA: TGCGCCAGCAGCCTAAACCGGGACAGCTATAGCAATCAGCCCCAGCATTTT
CDR3: CASSLNRDSYSNQPQHF
size: NA
length: 17
D: TRBD1
V: TRBV4-3
J: TRBJ1-5

DNA: TGCGCCAGCAGCCTCTGGGGGGTTAGCACAGATACGCAGTATTTT
CDR3: CASSLWGVSTDTQYF
size: few
length: 15
D: NA
V: TRBV5-1
J: TRBJ2-3

DNA: TGTGCCAGCAGCCCAGAGGGGGACAACGTGTTAGATACGCAGTATTTT
CDR3: CASSPEGDNVLDTQYF
size: NA
length: 16
D: NA
V: TRBV9
J: TRBJ2-3

DNA: TGTGCCAGCAGCTTAGCGGGGGGGCCCAATGAGCAGTTCTTC
CDR3: CASSLAGGPNEQFF
size: NA
length: 14
D: TRBD2
V: TRBV13
J: TRBJ2-1

DNA: TGTGCAAGTCGCTACTACAGGGAGATGAACACTGAAGCTTTCTTT
CDR3: CASRYYREMNTEAFF
size: once
length: 15
D: NA
V: TRBV12-2
J: TRBJ1-1

DNA: TGTGCCTGGAGTGATCCGGGACTAGGTCGTTACGAGCAGTACTTC
CDR3: CAWSDPGLGRYEQYF
size: NA
length: 15
D: TRBD2
V: TRBV30
J: TRBJ2-7

DNA: TGTGCCAGCAGTTTATTTGCAGGGAACACTGAAGCTTTCTTT
CDR3: CASSLFAGNTEAFF
size: NA
length: 14
D: NA
V: TRBV27
J: TRBJ1-1

DNA: TGCGCCAGCAGCCAAGATCGAGGACAGACTTACGAGCAGTACTTC
CDR3: CASSQDRGQTYEQYF
size: NA
length: 15
D: NA
V: TRBV4-1
J: TRBJ2-7

DNA: TGTGCCAGCAGCCTGGACAGGGGACGGGAGACCCAGTACTTC
CDR3: CASSLDRGRETQYF
size: NA
length: 14
D: TRBD1
V: TRBV7-2
J: TRBJ2-5

DNA: TGTGCCAGCAGTGAGTACAGCTTCAGTGAAGCTTTCTTT
CDR3: CASSEYSFSEAFF
size: NA
length: 13
D: NA
V: TRBV28
J: TRBJ1-1

DNA: TGTGCCAGCAGCTCCCCTCCAGGGCTTCAGCCCCAGCATTTT
CDR3: CASSSPPGLQPQHF
size: NA
length: 14
D: NA
V: TRBV2
J: TRBJ1-5

DNA: TGTGCCAGTAGTGCACCAGGGGTAGCCAAAAACATTCAGTACTTC
CDR3: CASSAPGVAKNIQYF
size: NA
length: 15
D: NA
V: TRBV19
J: TRBJ2-4

DNA: TGTGCCAGCAGTTCCGCCATTGCGGGAGGGTCCTACAATGAGCAGTTCTTC
CDR3: CASSSAIAGGSYNEQFF
size: NA
length: 17
D: TRBD2
V: TRBV11-2
J: TRBJ2-1

DNA: TGTGCCAGCAGCGCTGGGGGGGTTGAAAAACTGTTTTTT
CDR3: CASSAGGVEKLFF
size: NA
length: 13
D: NA
V: TRBV11-2
J: TRBJ1-4

DNA: TGTGCCAGCAGCGCGGGACAGGCAACTAATGAAAAACTGTTTTTT
CDR3: CASSAGQATNEKLFF
size: once
length: 15
D: TRBD1
V: TRBV9
J: TRBJ1-4

DNA: TGTGCCATCAACCTGGGAGTTGGGGATTCACCCCTCCACTTT
CDR3: CAINLGVGDSPLHF
size: NA
length: 14
D: NA
V: TRBV10-3
J: TRBJ1-6

DNA: TGCGCCAGCAGCCAAGGCCCGGACAGGGTTAACTATGGCTACACCTTC
CDR3: CASSQGPDRVNYGYTF
size: NA
length: 16
D: TRBD1
V: TRBV4-3
J: TRBJ1-2

DNA: TGTGCCAGCAGCGTAGGGCTGTCCTCTGGGGCCAACGGCCTGACTTTC
CDR3: CASSVGLSSGANGLTF
size: NA
length: 16
D: NA
V: TRBV9
J: TRBJ2-6

DNA: TGTGCCAGCAGCGTAGTAGGACAGGGATCAGATACGCAGTATTTT
CDR3: CASSVVGQGSDTQYF
size: once
length: 15
D: TRBD1
V: TRBV9
J: TRBJ2-3

DNA: TGTGCCAGCAGCCGATCTCCGACCAGGGACACTGAAGCTTTCTTT
CDR3: CASSRSPTRDTEAFF
size: NA
length: 15
D: NA
V: TRBV9
J: TRBJ1-1

DNA: TGTGCCACCGAGGGGGGACTAGCGGGAGAGGGGACCGGGGAGCTGTTTTTT
CDR3: CATEGGLAGEGTGELFF
size: NA
length: 17
D: TRBD2
V: TRBV10-3
J: TRBJ2-2

DNA: TGTGCCAGCTCACCGGGACAGGGGGCGCGGGCCTATGGCTACACCTTC
CDR3: CASSPGQGARAYGYTF
size: few
length: 16
D: TRBD1
V: TRBV18
J: TRBJ1-2

DNA: TGTGCCAGCAGCTCCATCGGGACAGTTGGCTACGAGCAGTACTTC
CDR3: CASSSIGTVGYEQYF
size: once
length: 15
D: TRBD1
V: TRBV5-4
J: TRBJ2-7

DNA: TGTGCCAGCAGTGTGACAGGAAGGGATGAGACCCAGTACTTC
CDR3: CASSVTGRDETQYF
size: few
length: 14
D: NA
V: TRBV6-1
J: TRBJ2-5

DNA: TGCGCCAGCAGCTTGTTTCCGGCAGGGGATGAAAAACTGTTTTTT
CDR3: CASSLFPAGDEKLFF
size: NA
length: 15
D: NA
V: TRBV5-1
J: TRBJ1-4

DNA: TGTGCCAGCAGTTACTGGACAGGGGGCACTGAAGCTTTCTTT
CDR3: CASSYWTGGTEAFF
size: NA
length: 14
D: TRBD1
V: TRBV6-5
J: TRBJ1-1

DNA: TGTGCCAGTGGGACAGGGACGGGGACTGAAGCTTTCTTT
CDR3: CASGTGTGTEAFF
size: few
length: 13
D: TRBD1
V: TRBV11-2
J: TRBJ1-1